The 4 T cell receptor beta chains below were found in one sample sequenced in a study of CD8 T cells in ankylosing spondylitis (dated by TCRdb to 2016 to 2017). Library preparation was by 5' RACE. The run used an Illumina HiSeq 2500. TCRdb trimmed public reads at Q25 via fastp, called clones via MiXCR and kept in-frame beta chains. Rows with a matching CDR3 protein are joined into one entry that keeps the most common DNA and genes. For this sample there are some 340,000 distinct CDR3 sequences; about 15% appear just once. About 1.1% of the sample comes from the top ten. Specimen: blood, either unsorted or a sorted T cell fraction (not recorded which). The receptors were gathered from a male donor with ankylosing spondylitis or in good health (not recorded which).

The chain recombines TRBV12-3 or TRBV12-4 with TRBJ2-7, with a weak D call TRBD1 (5 bases). The length of the CDR3 is 11 residues. V gave up 7 bases and J gave up 4 bases, with 8 bases separating them. The CDR3 here is CASTGLYEQYF. The DNA of the CDR3 is TGTGCCAGCACAGGGTTGTACGAGCAGTACTTC.

This clonotype was seen a few times. The chain has TRBV5-1 and TRBJ2-7; no clear D. This CDR3 has 15 amino acids. The germline V gene encodes CDR1 SGHRS and CDR2 YFSETQ. V was clipped by 1 base and J by 3 bases, with 14 bases between them. The CDR3 DNA reads TGCGCCAGCAGCTTGACAGCTACCGTGAGCTACGAGCAGTACTTC. It codes for CASSLTATVSYEQYF.

This rearrangement joins TRBV6-1 to TRBJ1-5; D not resolved. V shed 2 bases and J shed 5 bases, with 7 bases lying between them. Germline-derived CDR1 and CDR2 are MNHNS and SASEGT. The CDR3 contains 13 residues. The CDR3 nucleotides read TGTGCCAGCAGTGAAAACCCCGATCAGCCCCAGCATTTT. Translation gives CASSENPDQPQHF.

This clonotype was recorded many times. The J gene is TRBJ1-2, the V gene TRBV5-1, with D possibly TRBD1 on 6 matching bases. The CDR3 has 14 amino acids. Germline-derived CDR1 and CDR2 are SGHRS and YFSETQ. V lost 3 bases, J lost 4 bases, and 13 bases lay in between. CDR3 in amino acids: CASSSPGEPYGYTF. The CDR3 nucleotides are TGCGCCAGCAGCTCTCCAGGGGAGCCCTATGGCTACACCTTC. Supplemented by reference TRBV5-1 and TRBJ1-2, the full variable domain reads KAGVTQTPRYLIKTRGQQVTLSCSPISGHRSVSWYQQTPGQGLQFLFEYFSETQRNKGNFPGRFSGRQFSNSRSEMNVSTLELGDSALYLCASSSPGEPYGYTFGSGTRLTVV.